This T cell receptor (beta chain) emerged from a study of blood T cell repertoires in COVID-19. Study-level information: The analysed material was cDNA or gDNA that came from T cells, B-cell-depleted T cells, or PBMCs.

In this sample, this clone turned up many times. Because the CDR3's place on the DNA is in doubt, the DNA is left out and the CDR3 is given as listed by TCRdb. A total of 16 residues make up the CDR3, ends included. Germline V gives CDR1 MDHEN, CDR2 SYDVKM. Assignments of participants to cohorts depended upon their own reported clinical history. Original analysis: Amplification of reference gene primers was used by the study to estimate nucleated cell counts. Clones were read by immunoSEQ multiplex PCR, and TCRdb kept only the in-frame ones, dropping some. That table furnishes V, J and clone size, whereas the DNA furnished D and trimming. In the table there are around 320,000 clones, 90% of which are singletons.

V is TRBV28 and J is TRBJ1-1. The sequence was collected from a woman aged 18-30 years with acute COVID-19. The sequenced sample consisted of PBMCs or T cells enriched from blood (not recorded which). CDR3 residues: CASSTSGGWGNTEAFF.